Included here is one TCR beta chain sequence, with context. The antigen is unknown. The source of the sample is a study of CD8+CD57+ T cells in acquired aplastic anemia. Study-level findings and limits: Any difference that existed in CD8+ Simpson's diversity between patients and controls was not significant.

Using genomic DNA as the template, TCR beta VDJ and CDR3 profiling was carried out. One entry per CDR3 protein, called by TCRdb with MiXCR from the reads. The repertoire has about 220,000 distinct CDR3 sequences, around 32% of them found once; the top ten carry more than 0.95%. Germline trimming cut 4 bases from V and 3 bases from J; bases unmatched to any gene: 9. The CDR3 covers 16 residues. Germline-derived CDR1 and CDR2 are SGDLS and YYNGEE. The TCR was taken from a human donor in good health, serving as a control. Sequencing was carried out using sorted CD4+, CD8+, or CD8+CD57+ T cells (not recorded which) from PBMCs. The chain joins TRBV9 to TRBJ2-7; 11 nucleotides match TRBD2. CDR3 nucleotides: TGTGCCAGCAGCACATTCCCGGGACTAGCGGTCTACGAGCAGTACTTC. Translation gives CASSTFPGLAVYEQYF.